The clone carrying this T cell receptor (beta chain) was counted at least ten times. Germline V gives CDR1 DFQATT, CDR2 SNEGSKA (reference sequence). Germline trimming cut 7 bases from V and 3 bases from J; bases unmatched to any gene: 7. The CDR3 has 14 residues. TCRdb redid the calling of the 5' RACE reads with MiXCR, one entry per CDR3 protein. The profile shows more than 45,000 distinct CDR3 sequences, around 3.5% of them singletons. This record belongs to a study of neurological immune-mediated disorders. The material sequenced was PBMCs. This rearrangement joins TRBV20-1 to TRBJ2-3, with 10 bases fitting TRBD2. The sequence came from a middle-aged man with multiple sclerosis. The CDR3 DNA is TGCAGTGGCTCACCAGCGGGGGGGACAGATACGCAGTATTTT. Protein: CSGSPAGGTDTQYF.